The rows below give T cell receptor beta chains drawn from one sample of a study of T cell clonotyping in hematopoietic cell transplantation. Assay: immunoSEQ multiplex PCR; the TCRdb copy retains only in-frame clones and omits some. The sample lists about 76,000 clones, less than 96% occurring once. Material: peripheral blood mononuclear cells, obtained before stem cell transplant. The receptors here all came from a woman aged 45-65 years with acute myeloid leukemia. Some clones in this sample may be carry-over from other donors' samples. Both conserved end residues are part of each CDR3. A D gene is named only where the DNA matches it firmly. Only some rows state a clone size, as once, few, many or a class for expanded clones.

-	-	TRBV7-6	TRBJ2-3	CASSLELTTDTQYF	TGTGCCAGCAGCTTAGAGCTAACCACAGATACGCAGTATTTT
-	-	TRBV9	TRBJ2-7	CASSVGDTQSYEQYF	TGTGCCAGCAGCGTAGGCGATACTCAATCCTACGAGCAGTACTTC
-	TRBD1	TRBV18	TRBJ2-2	CASSVAVGGQGRTGELFF	TGTGCCAGCTCAGTTGCGGTCGGCGGACAGGGAAGGACCGGGGAGCTGTTTTTT
-	-	TRBV5-6	TRBJ1-2	CASSASGERAYGYTF	TGTGCCAGCAGCGCCTCCGGCGAGAGGGCCTATGGCTACACCTTC
-	TRBD2	TRBV10-3	TRBJ2-5	CAISAALGLAGVEETQYF	TGTGCCATCAGTGCCGCGTTGGGACTAGCGGGAGTAGAGGAGACCCAGTACTTC
-	-	TRBV28	TRBJ1-5	CASSLAGVNSNQPQHF	TGTGCCAGCAGTTTGGCCGGAGTAAATAGCAATCAGCCCCAGCATTTT
few	TRBD2	TRBV4-2	TRBJ2-2	CASSQAREYFTGELFF	TGTGCCAGCAGCCAAGCGCGGGAGTACTTTACCGGGGAGCTGTTTTTT
-	TRBD1	TRBV7-2	TRBJ2-1	CASSSRDRGYNEQFF	TGTGCCAGCAGTTCCCGGGACAGGGGATACAATGAGCAGTTCTTC
-	TRBD1	TRBV7-2	TRBJ2-4	CASSPGQGVAKNIQYF	TGTGCCAGCAGCCCGGGACAGGGGGTAGCCAAAAACATTCAGTACTTC
-	-	TRBV19	TRBJ1-2	CASTESDGYTF	TGTGCCAGCACAGAGTCAGATGGCTACACCTTC
-	-	TRBV25-1	TRBJ2-5	CASSEFGSSETQYF	TGTGCCAGCAGTGAGTTTGGAAGCTCTGAGACCCAGTACTTC
-	-	TRBV2	TRBJ1-4	CASTLGGVNEKLFF	TGTGCCAGCACCTTAGGGGGAGTTAATGAAAAACTGTTTTTT
-	-	TRBV30	TRBJ2-5	CAWSDREGWTQYF	TGTGCCTGGAGTGACAGGGAGGGGTGGACCCAGTACTTC
few	-	TRBV2	TRBJ2-1	CAIRPTNSVYNEQFF	TGTGCCATCCGACCGACTAACTCCGTCTACAATGAGCAGTTCTTC
-	TRBD1	TRBV5-1	TRBJ1-1	CASSLDRERDAFF	TGCGCCAGCAGCCTAGACAGGGAGCGGGATGCTTTCTTT
-	TRBD2	TRBV14	TRBJ2-1	CASSSQRETYNEQFF	TGTGCCAGCAGCAGCCAGCGGGAGACCTACAATGAGCAGTTCTTC
once	-	TRBV5-6	TRBJ1-2	CASGGGGQDYGYTF	TGTGCCAGCGGCGGGGGAGGGCAAGACTATGGCTACACCTTC
-	-	TRBV19	TRBJ1-2	CASSSDSNYGYTF	TGTGCCAGTAGTTCGGATTCTAACTATGGCTACACCTTC
-	-	TRBV6-5	TRBJ1-2	CASRGKGPYGYTF	TGTGCCAGCAGGGGAAAGGGCCCCTATGGCTACACCTTC
-	-	TRBV2	TRBJ2-1	CASRRDISYNEQFF	TGTGCCAGCAGGAGGGATATCTCCTACAATGAGCAGTTCTTC
-	-	TRBV5-1	TRBJ2-1	CASRSAGGTYNEQFF	TGCGCCAGCAGGTCAGCAGGGGGGACCTACAATGAGCAGTTCTTC
-	-	TRBV30	TRBJ2-7	CAWSPIVTYEQYF	TGTGCCTGGAGTCCGATAGTGACCTACGAGCAGTACTTC
-	-	TRBV5-4	TRBJ1-2	CASSFRQGPSTYGYTF	TGTGCCAGCAGCTTTAGGCAGGGACCTTCAACCTATGGCTACACCTTC
few	-	TRBV9	TRBJ1-2	CASSVVSAGGAYGYTF	TGTGCCAGCAGCGTAGTATCGGCGGGGGGCGCATATGGCTACACCTTC
-	TRBD1	TRBV15	TRBJ2-1	CATLDRTGAYNEQFF	TGTGCCACGCTGGATCGGACAGGGGCCTACAATGAGCAGTTCTTC
-	TRBD2	TRBV5-1	TRBJ2-2	CASSLGTSGNTGELFF	TGCGCCAGCAGCTTGGGGACTAGCGGGAACACCGGGGAGCTGTTTTTT
-	-	TRBV5-1	TRBJ2-5	CASSLDPETQYF	TGCGCCAGCAGCTTGGACCCGGAGACCCAGTACTTC
-	-	TRBV10-3	TRBJ1-5	CAISESTDIVYSNQPQHF	TGTGCCATCAGTGAGTCGACAGATATAGTCTATAGCAATCAGCCCCAGCATTTT
-	TRBD1	TRBV19	TRBJ1-2	CASTPQGGYGYTF	TGTGCCAGTACCCCACAGGGGGGTTATGGCTACACCTTC
-	-	TRBV29-1	TRBJ1-1	CSVEQGFRTEAFF	TGCAGCGTTGAACAGGGATTTAGGACTGAAGCTTTCTTT
-	-	TRBV5-6	TRBJ1-2	CASSLKAGGGYGYTF	TGTGCCAGCAGCTTGAAAGCAGGTGGCGGCTATGGCTACACCTTC
-	-	TRBV4-1	TRBJ1-6	CASSQPLTENSPLHF	TGCGCCAGCAGCCAACCATTAACGGAAAATTCACCCCTCCACTTT
-	TRBD2	TRBV5-6	TRBJ2-7	CASIEIAGDEQYF	TGTGCCAGCATCGAAATAGCGGGCGACGAGCAGTACTTC
-	TRBD1	TRBV20-1	TRBJ1-1	CSARIDRGSFF	TGCAGTGCTAGAATCGACAGGGGGTCTTTCTTT
-	TRBD2	TRBV30	TRBJ2-1	CAWSAGGYEQFF	TGTGCCTGGAGTGCGGGGGGATATGAGCAGTTCTTC
-	TRBD1	TRBV7-7	TRBJ2-5	CASSFWDRVGETQYF	TGTGCTAGCAGCTTTTGGGACAGGGTCGGAGAGACCCAGTACTTC
-	-	TRBV10-3	TRBJ1-1	CAISELQTTEAFF	TGTGCCATCAGTGAGTTACAGACAACTGAAGCTTTCTTT
-	-	TRBV14	TRBJ1-1	CASSQDWGGTEAFF	TGTGCCAGCAGCCAAGATTGGGGGGGCACTGAAGCTTTCTTT
once	TRBD2	TRBV6-5	TRBJ2-3	CASSYRTSGGTDTQYF	TGTGCCAGCAGTTATCGGACTAGCGGGGGCACAGATACGCAGTATTTT
-	TRBD2	TRBV5-1	TRBJ2-2	CASSLTGGSGNTGELFF	TGCGCCAGCAGCCTCACCGGGGGGAGCGGGAACACCGGGGAGCTGTTTTTT
-	-	TRBV10-3	TRBJ1-5	CAISESEISNQPQHF	TGTGCCATCAGTGAGTCGGAGATTAGCAATCAGCCCCAGCATTTT
-	TRBD1	TRBV19	TRBJ1-1	CASSTYTGGPEAFF	TGTGCCAGTAGTACTTATACAGGGGGCCCCGAAGCTTTCTTT
-	-	TRBV7-9	TRBJ2-5	CASSNQGWAQYF	TGTGCCAGCAGCAACCAGGGTTGGGCCCAGTACTTC
-	TRBD1	TRBV2	TRBJ2-7	CASSDLGQNYEQYF	TGTGCCAGCAGTGACCTGGGACAGAACTACGAGCAGTACTTC
-	-	TRBV30	TRBJ1-5	CAWSPGGGGDSNQPQHF	TGTGCCTGGAGTCCCGGGGGTGGAGGGGATAGCAATCAGCCCCAGCATTTT
-	-	TRBV30	TRBJ1-1	CAWSLRRAYSTEAFF	TGTGCCTGGAGTTTGAGGAGGGCCTACTCGACTGAAGCTTTCTTT
-	TRBD2	TRBV7-6	TRBJ2-1	CASSPLSGRSYNEQFF	TGTGCCAGCAGCCCCCTTAGCGGGAGATCCTACAATGAGCAGTTCTTC
-	TRBD1	TRBV28	TRBJ1-5	CASTNIRTGKNQPQHF	TGTGCCAGCACCAATATTCGGACAGGGAAAAATCAGCCCCAGCATTTT
-	-	TRBV10-1	TRBJ2-3	CASSGTGDTQYF	TGCGCCAGCAGTGGTACTGGAGATACGCAGTATTTT